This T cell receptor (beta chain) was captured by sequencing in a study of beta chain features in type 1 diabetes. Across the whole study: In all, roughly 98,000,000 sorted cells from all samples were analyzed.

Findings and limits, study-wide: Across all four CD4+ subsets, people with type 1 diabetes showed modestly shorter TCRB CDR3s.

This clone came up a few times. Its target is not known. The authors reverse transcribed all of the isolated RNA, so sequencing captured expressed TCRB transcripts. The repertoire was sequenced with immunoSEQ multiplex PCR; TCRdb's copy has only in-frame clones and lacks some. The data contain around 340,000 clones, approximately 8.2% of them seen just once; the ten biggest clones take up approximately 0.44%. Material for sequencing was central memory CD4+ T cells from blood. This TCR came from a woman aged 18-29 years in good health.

CDR3 DNA sequence: TGTGCCAGCTCACCACCTCTCTACAATGAGCAGTTCTTC. Its protein is CASSPPLYNEQFF. The V call is TRBV18, the J call TRBJ2-1; D gene ambiguous. The CDR3 spans 13 residues. Trimming shortened V by 0 bases and J by 3 bases, and 3 bases separated the two germline ends. Germline values: CDR1 KGHSH, CDR2 LQKENI.